This T cell receptor (beta chain) originates from a study of CD8+CD57+ T cells in acquired aplastic anemia. Investigators profiled TCR beta VDJ and CDR3 from genomic DNA template. TCRdb called the reads again in MiXCR, with one record for every CDR3 protein. The sample lists some 190,000 distinct CDR3 sequences, approximately 45% occurring once. Germline lookup yields CDR1 LNHNV and CDR2 YYDKDF (reference sequence). The CDR3 spans 15 residues. The V gene end was trimmed by 3 bases and the J gene end by 3 bases; junction bases not matched to a gene: 5. The specimen sequenced was sorted CD4+, CD8+, or CD8+CD57+ T cells (not recorded which) from PBMCs. The chain uses TRBV15 and TRBJ1-5; 7 positions match TRBD1. This TCR was recovered from a human donor in good health. The CDR3 region is CATSRGTVDNQPQHF. The DNA of the CDR3 is TGTGCCACCAGCAGGGGGACAGTTGACAATCAGCCCCAGCATTTT.